This entry lists 20 T cell receptor beta chains sequenced from one sample in a study of vaccination effects on CD4 cells after COVID-19. For these TCRs, the target antigens are not known. The repertoire was sequenced with immunoSEQ multiplex PCR; TCRdb's copy has only in-frame clones and lacks some. This sample yields some 23,000 clones, of which roughly three quarters are seen a single time; over 8% belongs to the top ten. Sequencing followed a ViraFEST assay step that expanded antigen-specific CD4+ T cells with viral peptide pools. With more than 9 days of culture completed, CD4+ T cells were isolated. All study participants received two doses of BNT162b2 or mRNA-1273 vaccine. This material consisted of CD4+ T cells from PBMCs cultured with SARS-CoV-2 spike peptides, taken after COVID-19 vaccination. These receptors came from a human donor who received a COVID-19 vaccine.

The rearrangement uses TRBV6-6 and TRBJ2-2; TRBD1 aligns across 9 bases. V dropped 5 bases and J dropped 4; count of bases not matched to a gene: 11. Germline CDR1 MNHNY, CDR2 SVGAGI (reference sequence). The CDR3 runs 17 residues. CDR3 DNA sequence: TGTGCCAGCAGTCCCCCTGGGGGGACAGGGAGCACCGGGGAGCTGTTTTTT. This translates into CASSPPGGTGSTGELFF.

The chain joins TRBV30 to TRBJ1-3; D unclear. This CDR3 has 14 amino acids. V was shortened by 3 bases and J by 3 bases, with 12 bases between the two germline ends. Germline CDR1 GTSNPN, CDR2 SVGIG (reference sequence). The CDR3 loop is CAWSAGVGGNTIYF. CDR3 coding DNA: TGTGCCTGGAGCGCCGGGGTAGGTGGAAACACCATATATTTT. The full variable domain, its missing parts supplied by reference TRBV30 and TRBJ1-3, is SQTIHQWPATLVQPVGSPLSLECTVEGTSNPNLYWYRQAAGRGLQLLFYSVGIGQISSEVPQNLSASRPQDRQFILSSKKLLLSDSGFYLCAWSAGVGGNTIYFGEGSWLTVV.

The count of this clone is one. The rearrangement joins TRBV28 to TRBJ2-2; D is unresolved. V lost 8 bases, J lost 5 bases, and 6 bases lay in between. The CDR3 has 11 amino acids. Germline V lookup: CDR1 MDHEN, CDR2 SYDVKM. CDR3 amino acids: CASDNTGELFF. The CDR3 DNA reads TGTGCCAGCGATAATACCGGGGAGCTGTTTTTT.

The J gene is TRBJ2-7, the V gene TRBV10-3; TRBD1 agrees at 7 bases. Germline-derived CDR1 and CDR2 are ENHRY and SYGVKD. Trimming removed 1 base from V and 4 bases from J; junction bases left unmatched: 7. The CDR3 covers 15 residues. In nucleotides, the CDR3 is TGTGCCATCAGTGAGTTACAGGGGCCCCCGTACGAGCAGTACTTC. Translating it yields CAISELQGPPYEQYF.

J is TRBJ2-1 and V is TRBV10-2, with 7 bases that match TRBD1. The junction had 8 bases not matched to a gene; V was cut back by 4 bases and J by 11 bases. Looked up from germline, CDR1 is WSHSY and CDR2 is SAAADI. This CDR3 comprises 13 residues. The CDR3 loop is CASSVTSDRQQFF. Here the CDR3 DNA reads TGCGCCAGCAGTGTTACCTCGGACAGGCAGCAGTTCTTC.

The V and J genes are TRBV3-1 (or the pseudogene TRBV3-2) and TRBJ2-5; 7 bases align to TRBD2. This CDR3 region has 15 residues. The junction had 10 bases not matched to a gene; V was cut back by 5 bases and J by 4 bases. CDR1 LGHDT and CDR2 YNNKEL come from the germline V gene (reference sequence). In nucleotides, the CDR3 is TGTGCCAGCAGCGCGCTGGGGGGGTCGGGAGAGACCCAGTACTTC. Its protein is CASSALGGSGETQYF.

This chain's CDR3 is CASSLAGASGNTIYF. In nucleotides, the CDR3 is TGTGCCAGCAGCTTGGCTGGCGCCTCTGGAAACACCATATATTTT. The J gene is TRBJ1-3, the V gene TRBV5-6; D not resolved. The V gene lost 0 bases and the J gene lost 0 bases, with 7 bases spanning the gap. The CDR3 contains 15 residues. CDR1 is SGHDT and CDR2 is YYEEEE in the germline V gene.

This rearrangement joins TRBV3-1 (or the pseudogene TRBV3-2) to TRBJ2-7, with a possible D match to TRBD2 (6 bases). CDR3 length: 14 amino acids. Trimming took off 7 bases at V and 0 bases at J, with 13 bases between the two ends. The germline V gene has CDR1 LGHDT and CDR2 YNNKEL (reference sequence). CDR3 loop: CASMYSGSSYEQYF. The CDR3 bases are TGTGCCAGCATGTATAGCGGTAGCTCCTACGAGCAGTACTTC.

The chain combines TRBV10-2 with TRBJ1-4; possibly TRBD1 for D (6 bases). V was shortened by 4 bases and J by 4 bases, with 10 bases between the two germline ends. Germline loops: CDR1 WSHSY, CDR2 SAAADI. The CDR3 covers 14 residues. In nucleotides, the CDR3 is TGCGCCAGCAGTGTGGGGGCGGTTAATGAAAAACTGTTTTTT. Translated, it gives CASSVGAVNEKLFF.

The genes are TRBV29-1 and TRBJ1-5; weak D call: TRBD1 (5 bases). The V and J ends lost 4 bases and 7 bases respectively, with 14 bases between them. The CDR3 runs 13 residues. Per germline, CDR1 SQVTM and CDR2 ANQGSEA. The CDR3 bases are TGCAGCGTTGGGGGGACGTTTGGGCAGCCCCAGCATTTT. Encoded protein: CSVGGTFGQPQHF.

A single count supports this clone. The junction does not match germline at one end; this may be a read error. V gene TRBV30 combines with J gene TRBJ1-4; D gene ambiguous. Germline loops: CDR1 GTSNPN, CDR2 SVGIG (reference sequence). This CDR3 is built from 11 residues. CDR3 loop: CAWSVYGSHIF. The CDR3 region has the DNA TGTGCCTGGAGTGTATATGGCAGCCACATCTTT.

J is TRBJ1-3 and V is TRBV29-1; D might be TRBD1 (5 bases). Germline CDR1 SQVTM, CDR2 ANQGSEA. The CDR3 consists of 16 residues. V was clipped by 1 base and J by 0 bases, with 13 bases between them. CDR3 in amino acids: CSVEVLMDISGNTIYF. The CDR3 DNA is TGCAGCGTTGAAGTTCTTATGGACATCTCTGGAAACACCATATATTTT.

V and J are TRBV6-5 and TRBJ1-6; 8 bases map to TRBD1. Germline CDR1 reads MNHEY; CDR2 reads SVGAGI. The V gene end was trimmed by 6 bases and the J gene end by 6 bases; junction bases not matched to a gene: 7. This CDR3 is 15 amino acids long. CDR3 sequence: CASRSGQGLNSPLHF. The CDR3 nucleotides read TGTGCCAGCAGGTCTGGACAGGGCCTTAATTCACCCCTCCACTTT.

This clone was picked up a small number of times. This chain's CDR3 is CAISEFGVTTSSPNQPQHF. CDR3 coding DNA: TGTGCCATCAGTGAGTTCGGGGTCACTACCTCTAGTCCCAATCAGCCCCAGCATTTT. The genes are TRBV10-3 and TRBJ1-5; D is unresolved. This CDR3 comprises 19 residues. Trimming removed 1 base from V and 3 bases from J, with 22 bases in between. CDR1 ENHRY and CDR2 SYGVKD come from the germline V gene.

V and J are TRBV11-3 and TRBJ2-2; 9 bases map to TRBD1. The V gene end was trimmed by 5 bases and the J gene end by 5 bases; junction bases not matched to a gene: 9. The length of the CDR3 is 16 residues. Germline lookup yields CDR1 SGHNT and CDR2 YENEEA. The CDR3 nucleotides read TGTGCCAGCAGCCAGGGTGGGACAGGGCCTACCGGGGAGCTGTTTTTT. Translating gives CASSQGGTGPTGELFF.

The J gene is TRBJ1-4, the V gene TRBV7-2; no reliable D call. This CDR3 comprises 15 residues. V was pared by 5 bases and J by 6 bases, with 16 bases between. CDR1 is SGHTA and CDR2 is FQGNSA in the germline V gene. CDR3 DNA: TGTGCCAGCAGCAGAACACGGGATACTTATGAAAAACTGTTTTTT. Protein sequence: CASSRTRDTYEKLFF.

This rearrangement joins TRBV6-5 to TRBJ1-2; TRBD1 is a possible D gene (5 bases). The CDR3 is 12 residues long. Germline-derived CDR1 and CDR2 are MNHEY and SVGAGI. Trimming removed 4 bases at V and 4 bases at J, with 7 bases between. The CDR3 bases are TGTGCCAGCAGTTCAGGGACCTATGGCTACACCTTC. It is translated as CASSSGTYGYTF.

This clone was seen only a few times. CDR3: CASSPPLGPGQVSGNTIYF. As DNA, the CDR3 is TGTGCCAGCTCACCCCCGCTTGGACCGGGACAGGTCTCTGGAAACACCATATATTTT. The chain couples TRBV18 to TRBJ1-3; 8 nucleotides align to TRBD1. V lost 3 bases and J lost 0; bases outside the gene matches: 13. There are 19 residues in the CDR3. The germline gives CDR1 KGHSH, CDR2 LQKENI.

By share, this clone counts as medium-sized (0.01 to 0.1%). The rearrangement uses TRBV7-9 and TRBJ1-6; 10 bases are a match to TRBD1. From germline, CDR1 is SEHNR and CDR2 FQNEAQ (reference sequence). The CDR3 contains 16 residues. Trimming cost V 5 bases and J 8 bases; bases outside gene matches: 9. The CDR3 DNA is TGTGCCAGCAGCGGCAGGGGACAGGGGAGCCATTCACCCCTCCACTTT. It yields the protein CASSGRGQGSHSPLHF.

The chain combines TRBV5-8 with TRBJ1-5; TRBD1 aligns across 8 bases. Germline CDR1 reads SGHTS; CDR2 reads YDEGEE. The CDR3 sequence is 15 residues long. V gave up 3 bases and J gave up 5 bases; unmatched junction bases: 7. The CDR3 sequence: CASSYEQGVYQPQHF. Written as DNA, the CDR3 is TGTGCCAGCAGCTACGAACAGGGGGTTTATCAGCCCCAGCATTTT. The complete variable domain, with remaining parts taken from reference TRBV5-8 and TRBJ1-5, reads EAGVTQSPTHLIKTRGQQATLRCSPISGHTSVYWYQQALGLGLQFLLWYDEGEERNRGNFPPRFSGRQFPNYSSELNVNALELEDSALYLCASSYEQGVYQPQHFGDGTRLSIL.